These 5 T cell receptor beta chains were sequenced from one sample in a study of cytomegalovirus exposure and HLA in healthy donors. It was with 60 Vbeta and 13 Jbeta primers that the PCR ran. TCRdb's table, derived via immunoSEQ multiplex PCR, lists solely in-frame clones and lacks some. The sample lists about 120,000 clones; roughly 72% were seen once. What was sequenced was PBMCs. The receptors were sampled from a man in his forties in good health and CMV-seropositive.

The chain couples TRBV28 to TRBJ1-5, with no clear D. The CDR3 contains 13 residues. The V gene lost 6 bases and the J gene lost 4 bases, with 10 bases spanning the gap. Germline CDR1 MDHEN, CDR2 SYDVKM. The CDR3 protein is CASSSPPNQPQHF. DNA of the CDR3: TGTGCCAGCAGCTCTCCCCCGAATCAGCCCCAGCATTTT.

The J gene is TRBJ2-1, the V gene TRBV19; a weak D match, TRBD2 (6 bases). Germline V gene sequence: CDR1 LNHDA, CDR2 SQIVND (reference sequence). CDR3 size: 14 residues. Trimming removed 6 bases from V and 7 bases from J, with 16 bases in between. CDR3 residues: CASRSGSGLNEQFF. The CDR3 region has the DNA TGTGCCAGTAGGTCAGGCAGCGGGCTAAATGAGCAGTTCTTC.

CDR3 in amino acids: CASSYSTGVHTEAFF. The CDR3 DNA sequence: TGTGCCAGCAGTTACTCGACAGGGGTACACACTGAAGCTTTCTTT. The chain has TRBV6-6 and TRBJ1-1; the match to TRBD1 covers 8 bases. Trimming at V came to 0 bases and at J to 3 bases, leaving 3 bases not matched to a gene. The germline gives CDR1 MNHNY, CDR2 SVGAGI (reference sequence). CDR3 length equals 15 residues.

Comments on this clone: At one boundary the junction diverges from the germline segment, which might be a read error. This chain uses TRBV7-9 with TRBJ2-2, with 14 bases matching TRBD2. The CDR3 is 17 amino acids. Germline CDR1 reads SEHNR; CDR2 reads FQNEAQ (reference sequence). DNA of the CDR3: TGTTCCAGCAGCTCCATCCGACTAGCGGGAGGGGGCGGGGAGCTGTTTTTT. It yields the protein CSSSSIRLAGGGGELFF. The whole variable domain, filled in from reference TRBV7-9 and TRBJ2-2, reads DTGVSQNPRHKITKRGQNVTFRCDPISEHNRLYWYRQTLGQGPEFLTYFQNEAQLEKSRLLSDRFSAERPKGSFSTLEIQRTEQGDSAMYLCSSSSIRLAGGGGELFFGEGSRLTVL.

CDR3 in amino acids: CAISVLGGEAFF. The CDR3 DNA is TGTGCCATCAGTGTGCTGGGGGGTGAAGCTTTCTTT. The gene calls are TRBV10-3 and TRBJ1-1, with a possible D match to TRBD1 (5 bases). V was trimmed by 4 bases and J by 7 bases, leaving 10 bases between them. The CDR3 sequence is 12 residues long. CDR1 ENHRY and CDR2 SYGVKD come from the germline V gene.